This T cell receptor (beta chain) is from a study of T cell responses to AZD1222 COVID-19 vaccine. Regarding the study as a whole: Donors in the cohort were predominantly white British and more often female, and clonal diversity was possibly underestimated. Per reports, nearly half of all spike-specific TCRs target regions that are unmutated in variants. Spike-wide vaccine-associated CD4 TCRs dominated at 160-218 and 743-854.

The repertoire was sequenced with immunoSEQ multiplex PCR; TCRdb's copy has only in-frame clones and lacks some. The sample lists about 150,000 clones; 80% to 90% were seen once. The CDR3 is 19 amino acids. Trimming took 0 bases from V and 7 from J; bases not matched to a gene: 18. Per the germline V gene, CDR1 is SGHDN and CDR2 is FVKESK. Worth noting for this clone: Its antigen is not identified.

The rearrangement links TRBV14 to TRBJ2-7, with TRBD2 matching over 10 bases. The sample was peripheral blood, taken on day 0 of MenACWY control vaccination. This clonotype was obtained from an adult in good health. CDR3 sequence reads: CASSQDPSSGRAELKEQYF. The CDR3 DNA is TGTGCCAGCAGCCAAGACCCCTCGAGCGGGAGGGCCGAGTTAAAGGAGCAGTACTTC.